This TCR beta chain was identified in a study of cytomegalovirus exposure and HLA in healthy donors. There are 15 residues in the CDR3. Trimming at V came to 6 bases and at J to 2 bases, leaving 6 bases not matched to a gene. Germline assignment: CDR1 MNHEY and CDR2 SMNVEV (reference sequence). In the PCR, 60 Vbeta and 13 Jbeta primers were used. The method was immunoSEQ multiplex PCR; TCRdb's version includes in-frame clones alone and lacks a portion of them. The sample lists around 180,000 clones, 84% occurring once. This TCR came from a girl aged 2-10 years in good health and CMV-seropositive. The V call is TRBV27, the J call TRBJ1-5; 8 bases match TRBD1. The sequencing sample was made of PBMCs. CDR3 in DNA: TGTGCCAGCAGAGCCGACAGGGGAGGCAATCAGCCCCAGCATTTT. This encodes CASRADRGGNQPQHF.